What follows are 5 T cell receptor beta chains derived from one specimen sequenced in a study of T cells expressing NK-cell markers. Using the 5' RACE reads, TCRdb records one entry per CDR3 protein without DNA. The sample has tens of thousands of distinct CDR3 sequences, and its top ten clones hold 50% to 75%. The sample comprised blood T cells: a sorted CD56 or NKG2C T cell subset, CD4+ or CD8+ T cells, or bulk PBMC T cells (not recorded which). The receptors were sampled from a woman aged 18 to 75 in good health.

The CDR3 region is CASSGGEGLAGELFF. The chain recombines TRBV9 with TRBJ2-2; TCRdb reports TRBD1, a call that lacks DNA to check it against. CDR1 and CDR2 (germline): SGDLS, YYNGEE. The CDR3 loop spans 15 amino acids.

The J gene is TRBJ2-7, the V gene TRBV19. CDR3 length equals 14 residues. Germline loops: CDR1 LNHDA, CDR2 SQIVND (reference sequence). The CDR3 here is CASRPEPLSYEQYF.

This chain joins TRBV2 and TRBJ1-2. Germline V gives CDR1 SNHLY, CDR2 FYNNEI. CDR3 length: 15 amino acids. CDR3 protein: CASSERVKPVYGYTF.

The chain employs TRBV20-1 and TRBJ2-1. This CDR3 has 13 residues. Germline CDR1 and CDR2: DFQATT and SNEGSKA (reference sequence). This chain's CDR3 is CSADRSSYNEQFF.

The chain is built from TRBV29-1 and TRBJ2-4; TCRdb picks TRBD1, but there is no DNA to check that call. The CDR3 runs 14 residues. The germline V gene has CDR1 SQVTM and CDR2 ANQGSEA. CDR3 protein: CSVMGHEAKNIQYF.